The sequence of this T cell receptor beta chain was determined in a study of cytomegalovirus exposure and HLA in healthy donors. Study-wide points: A list of approximately 160 TCR beta chains associated with cytomegalovirus was given.

This CDR3 has 16 residues. Trimming shortened V by 2 bases and J by 0 bases, and 13 bases separated the two germline ends. The germline V gene encodes CDR1 SEHNR and CDR2 FQNEAQ (reference sequence). Regarding this clone: Its matching antigen is unknown.

Measured with immunoSEQ multiplex PCR; TCRdb has only the in-frame clones, and not every one. The repertoire has 70,000 or so clones, 94% of them found once; the top ten carry about 2.1%. The specimen sequenced was PBMCs. The chain links TRBV7-9 to TRBJ1-1; D remains ambiguous. The TCR originated in a young woman in good health and CMV-seropositive. The CDR3 loop reads CASSLPAPSLNTEAFF. The CDR3, as DNA: TGTGCCAGCAGCTTACCCGCCCCCAGTCTGAACACTGAAGCTTTCTTT.